This is a list of T cell receptor beta chains from one sample in a study of cytomegalovirus exposure and HLA in healthy donors. The assay was immunoSEQ multiplex PCR, and TCRdb's table has in-frame clones only and misses some. Among roughly 97,000 clones listed, over 65% were seen once. The sequencing sample was made of PBMCs. All receptors derive from a woman aged 40 to 50 in good health and CMV-seronegative. CDR3s include the opening cysteine and the closing phenylalanine or tryptophan. Fields, in order: D gene, V gene, J gene, clone size, CDR3 protein, CDR3 DNA. D genes are given only for firm matches. The size of a clone is reported for some rows only, either as once, few or many, or as a class for expanded clones.

>NA|TRBV28|TRBJ2-3|few
CASSPPVASSSTDTQYF
TGTGCCAGCAGCCCCCCCGTAGCAAGTTCTAGCACAGATACGCAGTATTTT
>NA|TRBV19|TRBJ2-1|NA
CASSIRQQTYNEQFF
TGTGCCAGTAGTATTCGACAACAGACCTACAATGAGCAGTTCTTC
>TRBD2|TRBV2|TRBJ2-7|few
CASIERGTSYEQYF
TGTGCCAGCATCGAACGGGGGACTAGCTACGAGCAGTACTTC
>NA|TRBV29-1|TRBJ2-2|NA
CSVLLDANTGELFF
TGCAGCGTTCTTCTAGACGCGAACACCGGGGAGCTGTTTTTT
>TRBD2|TRBV7-2|TRBJ2-7|NA
CASSLGAGEPNEQYF
TGTGCCAGCAGCTTAGGAGCGGGGGAGCCCAACGAGCAGTACTTC
>TRBD2|TRBV28|TRBJ2-7|NA
CASTPGRPSYEQYF
TGTGCCAGCACTCCCGGGAGGCCCTCCTACGAGCAGTACTTC
>TRBD1|TRBV30|TRBJ2-1|NA
CAWRTGGKNEQFF
TGTGCCTGGAGGACAGGGGGCAAGAATGAGCAGTTCTTC
>NA|TRBV28|TRBJ2-4|NA
CASSLSGGSKNIQYF
TGTGCCAGCAGTTTATCTGGAGGGAGCAAAAACATTCAGTACTTC
>NA|TRBV28|TRBJ2-7|NA
CAAGRIPYEQYF
TGTGCCGCGGGACGGATCCCCTACGAGCAGTACTTC
>TRBD1|TRBV4-3|TRBJ2-3|NA
CASSRRQGTDTQYF
TGCGCCAGCAGCCGAAGACAGGGGACAGATACGCAGTATTTT
>NA|TRBV9|TRBJ2-3|NA
CASSSPGTRTLDTQYF
TGTGCCAGCAGCTCCCCGGGGACTCGCACACTAGATACGCAGTATTTT
>TRBD2|TRBV5-1|TRBJ2-2|NA
CASSPVAGGRELFF
TGCGCCAGCAGCCCGGTAGCGGGAGGTCGGGAGCTGTTTTTT
>NA|TRBV7-8|TRBJ1-2|NA
CASSPGALYGYTF
TGTGCCAGCAGCCCAGGGGCTCTCTATGGCTACACCTTC
>NA|TRBV7-9|TRBJ1-3|NA
CASSFTIGLSSGNTIYF
TGTGCCAGCAGCTTTACCATCGGACTCAGCTCTGGAAACACCATATATTTT
>NA|TRBV9|TRBJ1-1|NA
CASSSPTEMNTEAFF
TGTGCCAGCAGCTCCCCGACAGAGATGAACACTGAAGCTTTCTTT
>TRBD2|TRBV19|TRBJ2-1|few
CASSFREREANEQFF
TGTGCCAGTAGCTTCCGTGAGCGGGAGGCGAATGAGCAGTTCTTC
>TRBD1|TRBV7-2|TRBJ1-2|few
CASSRQGAGYTF
TGTGCCAGCAGCCGACAGGGGGCTGGCTACACCTTC
>NA|TRBV27|TRBJ2-3|NA
CASRDPGTSSTDTQYF
TGTGCCAGCAGGGACCCCGGGACATCGAGCACAGATACGCAGTATTTT
>TRBD2|TRBV27|TRBJ2-5|once
CASSLGGRGETQYF
TGTGCCAGCAGTTTAGGTGGGAGGGGAGAGACCCAGTACTTC
>NA|TRBV7-8|TRBJ1-4|NA
CASSLGYGGREKLFF
TGTGCCAGCAGCTTAGGATACGGGGGGAGGGAAAAACTGTTTTTT
>TRBD1|TRBV5-4|TRBJ2-2|NA
CASSLRDSANTGELFF
TGTGCCAGCTCACTCCGGGACAGTGCGAACACCGGGGAGCTGTTTTTT
>NA|TRBV19|TRBJ2-5|once
CASGNKGVNGETQYF
TGTGCCAGTGGAAATAAAGGGGTAAATGGAGAGACCCAGTACTTC
>TRBD1|TRBV28|TRBJ2-3|NA
CASSFGDRVTDTQYF
TGTGCCAGCAGTTTTGGGGACAGGGTGACAGATACGCAGTATTTT
>NA|TRBV7-9|TRBJ1-5|NA
CASSLDSKNQPQHF
TGTGCCAGCAGCTTGGACTCCAAGAATCAGCCCCAGCATTTT
>NA|TRBV27|TRBJ1-2|NA
CASRPRQGNYGYTF
TGTGCCAGCAGGCCTCGACAAGGAAACTATGGCTACACCTTC
>NA|TRBV4-1|TRBJ2-2|NA
CASSPGHANTGELFF
TGCGCCAGCAGCCCGGGACACGCGAACACCGGGGAGCTGTTTTTT
>NA|TRBV10-3|TRBJ1-2|NA
CAISQDYTAYGYTF
TGTGCCATCAGCCAAGACTATACGGCCTATGGCTACACCTTC
>TRBD1|TRBV5-1|TRBJ2-7|few
CASSSTQGAYEQYF
TGCGCCAGCAGCTCAACTCAGGGGGCCTACGAGCAGTACTTC
>TRBD2|TRBV18|TRBJ2-7|NA
CASSPLGGTNSEQYF
TGTGCCAGCTCACCTTTGGGGGGGACTAACTCCGAGCAGTACTTC
>NA|TRBV6-4|TRBJ2-2|NA
CASYQGDPNTGELFF
TGTGCCAGCTACCAGGGCGACCCGAACACCGGGGAGCTGTTTTTT